This TCR beta chain was identified in a study of T cell responses to AZD1222 COVID-19 vaccine. Unmatched junction bases numbered 2, after V lost 0 bases and J lost 3 bases. The CDR3 runs 16 residues. CDR1 is SGDLS and CDR2 is YYNGEE in the germline V gene. Profiling relied on immunoSEQ multiplex PCR, and the TCRdb table lists in-frame clones only, not all of them. The profile shows some 150,000 clones, 85% to 95% of them singletons. The V gene is TRBV9, the J gene TRBJ1-3; TRBD1 matches at 11 bases. The receptor was derived from an adult in good health. Sequencing used peripheral blood, obtained on day 0 of MenACWY control vaccination. For the CDR3, the DNA is TGTGCCAGCAGCGTAGGGACAGGGGGCCTTGGAAACACCATATATTTT. This codes for CASSVGTGGLGNTIYF.